Each of the 23 T cell receptor beta chains below was sequenced from the same sample in a study of T cell repertoires in cytomegalovirus infection. Each CDR3 protein gets one entry after TCRdb re-called the reads with MiXCR. The table has about 89,000 distinct CDR3 sequences, roughly 29% seen once. For these receptors, no antigen is known. The material was CD8+ T cells from cultured PBMCs, obtained from culture after CMV antigen stimulation. The receptors were gathered from a human donor in good health (CMV status not recorded). Some clones in this sample may be carry-over from other donors' samples.

The chain uses TRBV28 and TRBJ2-7; no definite D call. From germline, CDR1 is MDHEN and CDR2 SYDVKM. The CDR3 sequence is 11 residues long. V gave up 11 bases and J gave up 4 bases, with 12 bases separating them. The DNA of the CDR3 is TGTGCCTCTCGATCCGGGTACGAGCAGTACTTC. It is translated as CASRSGYEQYF.

This clonotype was counted at least ten times. The chain links TRBV28 to TRBJ1-2; TRBD1 might be the D (5 bases). Per germline, CDR1 MDHEN and CDR2 SYDVKM. The CDR3 runs to 16 residues. The germline V and J ends were trimmed by 2 bases and 4 bases, with 17 bases remaining between them. CDR3 coding DNA: TGTGCCAGCAGTTTAGTTATCGTGGGCAGGGCCTATGGCTACACCTTC. Its protein is CASSLVIVGRAYGYTF.

This clonotype was picked up one time. The V and J genes are TRBV14 and TRBJ1-1; TRBD1 might be the D (5 bases). The CDR3 loop spans 12 amino acids. V was trimmed by 4 bases and J by 6 bases, leaving 9 bases between them. CDR1 is SGHDN, CDR2 FVKESK, per germline. The CDR3 spells CASSLQGPEAFF. CDR3 in DNA: TGTGCCAGCAGCCTTCAGGGTCCTGAAGCTTTCTTT. Looking up the rest from reference TRBV14 and TRBJ1-1 gives the full variable domain: EAGVTQFPSHSVIEKGQTVTLRCDPISGHDNLYWYRRVMGKEIKFLLHFVKESKQDESGMPNNRFLAERTGGTYSTLKVQPAELEDSGVYFCASSLQGPEAFFGQGTRLTVV.

The genes are TRBV7-6 and TRBJ2-7; D is unclear. Germline V lookup: CDR1 SGHVS, CDR2 FNYEAQ. Trimming shortened V by 1 base and J by 2 bases, and 9 bases separated the two germline ends. This CDR3 region has 14 residues. CDR3 in amino acids: CASSLVGSAYEQYF. The DNA of the CDR3 is TGTGCCAGCAGCTTAGTGGGTTCTGCCTACGAGCAGTACTTC.

This clonotype was detected a few times. The chain carries TRBV2 and TRBJ1-5; no reliable D call. Germline V gene data show CDR1 as SNHLY and CDR2 as FYNNEI. V was cut by 3 bases and J by 4 bases, with 16 bases left in between. The CDR3 covers 16 residues. The DNA of the CDR3 is TGTGCCAGCAGTGACTTAGATTCCTTTTTAAATCAGCCCCAGCATTTT. Residues: CASSDLDSFLNQPQHF.

This clonotype was observed many times. This chain connects TRBV6-1 to TRBJ2-7, with 8 bases that match TRBD1. V was clipped by 5 bases and J by 1 base; unmatched bases: 7. The CDR3 runs 15 residues. The germline V gene encodes CDR1 MNHNS and CDR2 SASEGT. CDR3 coding DNA: TGTGCCAGCAGTAGTCAACGGACAGGGTCCTACGAGCAGTACTTC. Translation gives CASSSQRTGSYEQYF.

In regard to this clonotype: A much larger clone is a single base away; this may be a read error. The rearrangement joins TRBV2 to TRBJ2-7; 8 bases map to TRBD1. The CDR3 contains 14 residues. Trimming at V came to 8 bases and at J to 5 bases, leaving 11 bases not matched to a gene. The germline V gene encodes CDR1 SNHLY and CDR2 FYNNEI. The chain's CDR3 is CASGMGQDTHEQYF. DNA for the CDR3: TGTGCCAGCGGGATGGGACAGGATACCCACGAGCAGTACTTC. Filled out from reference TRBV2 and TRBJ2-7, the complete variable domain reads EPEVTQTPSHQVTQMGQEVILRCVPISNHLYFYWYRQILGQKVEFLVSFYNNEISEKSEIFDDQFSVERPDGSNFTLKIRSTKLEDSAMYFCASGMGQDTHEQYFGPGTRLTVT.

About this clonotype itself: A clone one base away is much larger, so this may be a read error. The chain links TRBV12-3 or TRBV12-4 to TRBJ2-3; D could derive from TRBD1 or TRBD2 (7 bases each). The CDR3 is made up of 19 amino acids. The ends were cut back, 8 bases at V and 5 bases at J, with 32 bases in the middle. The CDR3 here is CASYPSGGRLARGGDTQYF. The CDR3 coding sequence is TGTGCCAGCTACCCATCAGGGGGACGGCTAGCGAGGGGGGGAGATACGCAGTATTTT.

This clonotype was seen a handful of times. The V and J genes are TRBV12-3 or TRBV12-4 and TRBJ1-2, with D unresolved. CDR3 length: 13 residues. With 3 bases removed from V and 1 base from J, the gap between germline ends came to 6 bases. This CDR3 is CASSFGVNYGYTF. For the CDR3, the DNA is TGTGCCAGCAGTTTTGGGGTTAACTATGGCTACACCTTC.

V is TRBV20-1 and J is TRBJ2-1; 10 nucleotides agree with TRBD2. Trimming cost V 3 bases and J 8 bases; bases outside gene matches: 7. The CDR3 sequence is 14 residues long. CDR1 and CDR2 from the germline V gene are DFQATT and SNEGSKA (reference sequence). In DNA, the CDR3 is TGCAGTGCTAGCTCCAGCGGGGGGGCCTATGAGCAGTTCTTC. Its translation: CSASSSGGAYEQFF.

This clonotype was counted at least ten times. The CDR3 bases are TGTGCCAGCAGCCCGTCAGGGTACTACGAGCAGTACTTC. This encodes CASSPSGYYEQYF. This chain connects TRBV7-2 to TRBJ2-7; maybe TRBD1 (5 bases). Between the trimmed V and J ends, which lost 5 bases and 3 bases, there was a span of 11 bases. The CDR3 has 13 amino acids. Germline V gene data show CDR1 as SGHTA and CDR2 as FQGNSA.

The chain combines TRBV5-6 with TRBJ2-7; 7 bases line up with TRBD1. Trimming at V came to 4 bases and at J to 2 bases, leaving 12 bases not matched to a gene. CDR1 and CDR2 (germline): SGHDT, YYEEEE. The CDR3 contains 16 residues. The CDR3 DNA reads TGTGCCAGCAGCCCACTCGGACAGGTCGGGGCCTACGAGCAGTACTTC. Translating gives CASSPLGQVGAYEQYF.

CDR3 sequence reads: CATSRDAGSYEQYF. The DNA for the CDR3 is TGTGCCACCAGCAGAGATGCGGGATCCTACGAGCAGTACTTC. V and J are TRBV15 and TRBJ2-7; a possible D gene is TRBD2 (6 bases). The length of the CDR3 is 14 residues. Germline V gives CDR1 LNHNV, CDR2 YYDKDF (reference sequence). The V and J ends lost 0 bases and 1 base respectively, with 7 bases between them.

V gene TRBV7-2 combines with J gene TRBJ2-3; D gene uncertain. The CDR3 has 17 amino acids. Germline V gives CDR1 SGHTA, CDR2 FQGNSA. The germline V and J ends were trimmed by 1 base and 1 base, with 15 bases remaining between them. The CDR3 DNA reads TGTGCCAGCAGCTTAGTGGCTACGGAACTGGGCACAGATACGCAGTATTTT. This encodes CASSLVATELGTDTQYF.

This clonotype was counted at least ten times. This sequence joins TRBV28 and TRBJ1-1, with 11 bases matching TRBD1. With V trimmed by 5 bases and J by 0 bases, 11 bases remained unmatched. This CDR3 region has 18 residues. Germline loops: CDR1 MDHEN, CDR2 SYDVKM. CDR3 DNA: TGTGCCAGCAGTCGCCGATGGACAGGGGGCTTTATGAACACTGAAGCTTTCTTT. Translation gives CASSRRWTGGFMNTEAFF.

V gene TRBV4-1 combines with J gene TRBJ1-1, with D possibly matching TRBD1 (6 bases). CDR3 length: 13 amino acids. The ends were cut back, 4 bases at V and 6 bases at J, with 12 bases in the middle. From germline, CDR1 is MGHRA and CDR2 YSYEKL. CDR3 DNA sequence: TGCGCCAGCAGCCTGCACAGGGACGCTGAAGCTTTCTTT. It codes for CASSLHRDAEAFF.

Here the CDR3 DNA reads TGCAGCGTTTACGGGGGTGGGGTCCCTCGGGTCGCCGGGGAGCTGTTTTTT. Amino acids: CSVYGGGVPRVAGELFF. V is TRBV29-1 and J is TRBJ2-2; possibly TRBD2 for D (6 bases). The CDR3 is 17 amino acids. V lost 5 bases and J lost 6, with 25 bases in between. CDR1 is SQVTM and CDR2 is ANQGSEA in the germline V gene.

This clonotype was seen many times. The rearrangement uses TRBV7-2 and TRBJ2-7; tentatively, D is TRBD1 or TRBD2 (5 bases each). CDR1 is SGHTA, CDR2 FQGNSA, per germline. This CDR3 spans 16 amino acids. Trimming pared 5 bases from V and 5 bases from J, leaving 22 bases between. In DNA form, the CDR3 reads TGTGCCAGCAGCGAGAGAGGGGCGGCCCCACTGAACGAGCAGTACTTC. This encodes CASSERGAAPLNEQYF.

This clonotype was recorded at least ten times. The chain employs TRBV19 and TRBJ1-1, with TRBD1 as a possible D gene (6 bases). Germline V gene lookup returns CDR1 LNHDA and CDR2 SQIVND (reference sequence). V was clipped by 0 bases and J by 4 bases, with 12 bases between them. The CDR3 extends over 15 amino acids. The CDR3 DNA reads TGTGCCAGTAGTATAGAACAGGGTAGGGGCACTGAAGCTTTCTTT. This codes for CASSIEQGRGTEAFF.

This clonotype came up a few times. V is TRBV20-1 and J is TRBJ2-5, with 9 nucleotides matching TRBD2. Germline-derived CDR1 and CDR2 are DFQATT and SNEGSKA (reference sequence). The ends lost 5 bases at V and 5 bases at J; junction bases unmatched: 3. This CDR3 has 12 amino acids. This chain's CDR3 is CSAGLAWETQYF. As DNA, the CDR3 is TGCAGTGCTGGACTAGCGTGGGAGACCCAGTACTTC.

CDR3 region: CASSSQPGTVKFNQPQHF. For the CDR3, the DNA is TGTGCCAGCAGTTCTCAGCCCGGGACAGTCAAATTCAATCAGCCCCAGCATTTT. V usage is TRBV27 and J usage is TRBJ1-5; 7 bases agree with TRBD1. Germline CDR1 is MNHEY and CDR2 is SMNVEV (reference sequence). This CDR3 comprises 18 residues. Trimming removed 4 bases from V and 3 bases from J; junction bases left unmatched: 15.

This rearrangement joins TRBV29-1 to TRBJ2-1, with TRBD2 matching 8 bases. The CDR3 is 13 residues long. Germline assignment: CDR1 SQVTM and CDR2 ANQGSEA. The V gene end was trimmed by 5 bases and the J gene end by 4 bases; junction bases not matched to a gene: 4. CDR3 protein: CSVLLAAYNEQFF. The CDR3 DNA follows: TGCAGCGTTTTACTAGCGGCTTACAATGAGCAGTTCTTC.

This clonotype turned up a few times. The gene calls are TRBV7-9 and TRBJ1-2, with 7 bases lining up with TRBD1. Germline CDR1 SEHNR, CDR2 FQNEAQ (reference sequence). There are 14 residues in the CDR3. V lost 5 bases to trimming and J lost 6 bases; unmatched junction nucleotides: 9. CDR3 coding DNA: TGTGCCAGCAGCCACTCACAGGGGCCCGATGGCTACACCTTC. This translates into CASSHSQGPDGYTF.